What follows are 19 T cell receptor beta chains derived from one specimen sequenced in a study of T-cell memory formation after mild COVID-19. TCRdb passed the 5' RACE reads through MiXCR, listing each CDR3 protein once. The profile covers 200,000 to 300,000 distinct CDR3 sequences, with approximately 15% appearing a single time and 20% to 25% taken by the ten largest. The sample comprised PBMCs or a T cell subset sorted from them (not recorded which). Every receptor here comes from a man aged 18 to 35 who had mild COVID-19 (a few samples of this study predate the infection). Cell type and time point are not known.

V gene TRBV11-1 combines with J gene TRBJ1-1; D is undetermined. The CDR3 loop spans 18 amino acids. The V gene's germline CDR1 is SGHAT and CDR2 FQDESV (reference sequence). V was trimmed by 4 bases and J by 5 bases, leaving 26 bases between them. The CDR3 is CASSSRALGAFLGTEAFF. CDR3 bases: TGTGCCAGCAGCTCACGTGCCCTTGGAGCATTTTTAGGGACTGAAGCTTTCTTT.

CDR3 region: CATSVSVSYNEQFF. CDR3 sequence (DNA): TGTGCCACTTCGGTAAGCGTCTCCTACAATGAGCAGTTCTTC. V is TRBV5-8 and J is TRBJ2-1; D gene unclear. The germline V and J ends were trimmed by 9 bases and 0 bases, with 13 bases remaining between them. The CDR3 is made up of 14 amino acids. CDR1 is SGHTS and CDR2 is YDEGEE in the germline V gene.

The table lists this clonotype with a few counts. The J gene is TRBJ1-5, the V gene TRBV29-1; D uncertain. The CDR3 spans 12 residues. The ends were cut back, 4 bases at V and 5 bases at J, with 9 bases in the middle. Germline V gene data show CDR1 as SQVTM and CDR2 as ANQGSEA. The CDR3 spells CSVGSNDQPQHF. CDR3 coding DNA: TGCAGCGTTGGATCGAACGATCAGCCCCAGCATTTT.

The chain is built from TRBV4-2 and TRBJ2-7, with 8 bases matching TRBD2. CDR1 is LGHNA, CDR2 YNFKEQ, per germline. V lost 1 base, J lost 0 bases, and 8 bases stayed unmatched. The CDR3 runs 17 residues. The CDR3 sequence is CASSQVAGWDLSYEQYF. The DNA of the CDR3 is TGTGCCAGCAGCCAAGTAGCGGGGTGGGACCTCTCCTACGAGCAGTACTTC.

Ten or more counts support this clonotype. This chain connects TRBV7-9 to TRBJ2-1; 9 bases match TRBD2. CDR3 length: 11 residues. V lost 5 bases to trimming and J lost 10 bases; unmatched junction nucleotides: 0. Germline V gives CDR1 SEHNR, CDR2 FQNEAQ (reference sequence). The CDR3 is CASSAGGEQFF. The CDR3 nucleotides read TGTGCCAGCAGCGCGGGAGGGGAGCAGTTCTTC.

The chain links TRBV5-1 to TRBJ1-4; 7 bases match TRBD1. In germline, CDR1 is SGHRS, CDR2 YFSETQ. J gave up 5 bases and V 3 bases, and 7 bases lay outside the gene matches. CDR3 length: 15 residues. DNA of the CDR3: TGCGCCAGCAGCTCAGGGACAGCCCCGAATGAAAAACTGTTTTTT. Protein: CASSSGTAPNEKLFF.

The chain combines TRBV6-2 or TRBV6-3 with TRBJ2-7; D is ambiguous. The V end was cut by 2 bases, the J end by 6 bases, with 8 bases between. Germline V gives CDR1 MNHEY, CDR2 SVGEGT. The CDR3 runs to 12 residues. The CDR3: CASSYRAGEQYV. DNA of the CDR3: TGTGCCAGCAGTTACAGAGCCGGCGAGCAGTACGTC.

A word on this clonotype: The junction departs from the called germline gene at one end, perhaps through a read error. The rearrangement uses TRBV20-1 and TRBJ2-1; D perhaps matches TRBD2 (7 bases). Germline V CDR1 and CDR2: DFQATT, SNEGSKA (reference sequence). CDR3 length: 10 amino acids. The CDR3 region is CSAPARGGLF. CDR3 nucleotides: TGCAGTGCCCCCGCTAGGGGGGGTCTCTTC.

This clonotype came up a few times. The chain joins TRBV12-5 to TRBJ2-5; 9 nucleotides align to TRBD2. Losses at the gene ends were 6 bases for V and 0 bases for J; bases not matched to a gene: 8. The CDR3 has 16 amino acids. CDR1 is LGHNT, CDR2 FRNRAP, per germline. CDR3 nucleotide sequence: TGTGCTAGTGGAAGTGGACTAGCGTTAGACCAAGAGACCCAGTACTTC. Translated, it gives CASGSGLALDQETQYF.

This clonotype was counted only a few times. The chain joins TRBV20-1 to TRBJ2-3; 10 nucleotides align to TRBD1. V lost 4 bases and J lost 1; bases outside the gene matches: 2. There are 14 residues in the CDR3. Looked up from germline, CDR1 is DFQATT and CDR2 is SNEGSKA (reference sequence). The CDR3 DNA follows: TGCAGTGCTATCGGGACAGGGGGCACAGATACGCAGTATTTT. This gives the protein CSAIGTGGTDTQYF.

The J gene is TRBJ2-5, the V gene TRBV14; the D call may be TRBD1 or TRBD2 (5 bases each). This CDR3 region has 15 residues. CDR1 and CDR2 from the germline V gene are SGHDN and FVKESK. The V gene lost 0 bases and the J gene lost 5 bases, with 13 bases spanning the gap. The CDR3 nucleotides read TGTGCCAGCAGCCAAGAATATAGCTGGGGGGAGACCCAGTACTTC. Amino acid sequence: CASSQEYSWGETQYF.

As regards this clonotype: Since a much larger clone is just one base distant, this may be a read error. This sequence joins TRBV7-3 and TRBJ1-1; D ambiguous. Germline CDR1 and CDR2: SGHTA and FQGTGA. CDR3 length equals 13 residues. V was pared by 1 base and J by 0 bases, with 3 bases between. CDR3 residues: CASSLMVNTEAFF. DNA for the CDR3: TGTGCCAGCAGCTTAATGGTGAACACTGAAGCTTTCTTT.

This chain connects TRBV6-6 to TRBJ1-2, with a tentative D call TRBD1 (5 bases). CDR1 is MNHNY, CDR2 SVGAGI, per germline (reference sequence). Trimming cost V 10 bases and J 3 bases, with 21 bases left between them. This CDR3 is 15 amino acids long. CDR3 protein: CATRPGERGDYGYTF. CDR3 in DNA: TGTGCCACTAGGCCGGGGGAGAGGGGTGACTATGGCTACACCTTC.

This chain uses TRBV4-3 with TRBJ2-1; maybe TRBD2 (5 bases). The V and J ends lost 3 bases and 4 bases respectively, with 19 bases between them. The CDR3 has 17 residues. Germline V gene lookup returns CDR1 LGHNA and CDR2 YSLEER. This CDR3 reads CASSHRPEEQRYNEQFF. CDR3 nucleotides: TGCGCCAGCAGCCACCGTCCGGAGGAGCAGAGATACAATGAGCAGTTCTTC.

This clonotype was counted ten times or more. V and J are TRBV29-1 and TRBJ2-1; 8 nucleotides line up with TRBD2. This CDR3 comprises 13 residues. Unmatched junction bases numbered 10, after V lost 6 bases and J lost 9 bases. From germline, CDR1 is SQVTM and CDR2 ANQGSEA. CDR3 nucleotide sequence: TGCAGCGTCGGGGGGGGGGTACACGTTGAGCAGTTCTTC. Translation gives CSVGGGVHVEQFF.

This clonotype turned up a few times. This chain joins TRBV24-1 and TRBJ2-7; either TRBD1 or TRBD2 may supply D (6 bases each). This CDR3 is 14 amino acids long. V lost 3 bases to trimming and J lost 4 bases, with 12 bases between them. Germline CDR1 KGHDR, CDR2 SFDVKD. CDR3 sequence: CATSDNGGNYEQYV. As DNA, the CDR3 is TGTGCCACCAGTGATAACGGGGGCAATTACGAGCAGTACGTC.

By sample fraction, this clonotype is medium-sized. V gene TRBV6-2 or TRBV6-3 combines with J gene TRBJ2-1; 9 bases are shared with TRBD1. The V and J ends lost 5 bases and 5 bases, in that order; junction bases with no gene match: 10. From germline, CDR1 is MNHEY and CDR2 SVGEGT. The CDR3 runs 16 residues. The CDR3 region is CASSPLRDRVDNEQFF. For the CDR3, the DNA is TGTGCCAGCAGTCCCCTCCGGGACAGGGTGGACAATGAGCAGTTCTTC.

The chain has TRBV6-2 or TRBV6-3 and TRBJ2-1; 10 bases fit TRBD1. Germline CDR1 is MNHEY and CDR2 is SVGEGT. CDR3 length: 15 amino acids. The junction had 14 bases not matched to a gene; V was cut back by 6 bases and J by 12 bases. The CDR3 sequence is CASRPGTGEFLGQFF. CDR3 DNA: TGTGCCAGCAGACCCGGGACAGGGGAATTCTTGGGGCAGTTCTTC.

This clonotype was counted at least ten times. V and J are TRBV20-1 and TRBJ1-2; no clear D. Germline V lookup: CDR1 DFQATT, CDR2 SNEGSKA (reference sequence). The CDR3 is made up of 13 amino acids. Trimming left V 6 bases short and J 2 bases short, with 13 bases between. The CDR3 DNA sequence: TGCAGTGCCATGGGAGGTGGGAACTATGGCTACACCTTC. It translates to CSAMGGGNYGYTF.